This T cell receptor (beta chain) was identified during a study of Tregs in tolerant kidney transplant recipients. The CDR3 spans 15 residues. Germline V gene lookup returns CDR1 MGHRA and CDR2 YSYEKL. V dropped 0 bases and J dropped 0 bases, with 7 bases sitting between them. Sequencing used immunoSEQ multiplex PCR; TCRdb keeps in-frame clones, though not all of them. The sample consists of 75,000 to 95,000 clones, roughly nine tenths of them appearing once. The TCR comes from a human donor in good health. V is TRBV4-1 and J is TRBJ2-3; D assignment may be TRBD1 or TRBD2 (5 bases each). The sample was CD8+ T cells from blood. CDR3 protein: CASSQEWDSTDTQYF. As DNA, the CDR3 is TGCGCCAGCAGCCAAGAATGGGACAGCACAGATACGCAGTATTTT.